Below are 2 T cell receptor beta chains sequenced from a single sample in a study. TCRdb ran MiXCR on the RT-PCR reads and lists one entry per CDR3 protein. The table includes 550,000 to 750,000 distinct CDR3 sequences, 11% to 15% detected once. Sequencing was performed on memory CD4+ T cells from blood. These receptors all come from a female donor in good health, serving as a healthy control.

This clonotype was recorded a few times. The V and J genes are TRBV29-1 and TRBJ1-5; 8 positions match TRBD1. The CDR3 length is 15 residues. The V gene end was trimmed by 4 bases and the J gene end by 5 bases; junction bases not matched to a gene: 10. Germline CDR1 and CDR2: SQVTM and ANQGSEA. The CDR3 sequence is CSVGERTGTYQPQHF. The CDR3 DNA reads as TGCAGCGTTGGAGAGAGGACAGGGACGTATCAGCCCCAGCATTTT.

A few counts support this clonotype. The chain recombines TRBV5-1 with TRBJ1-4; D perhaps matches TRBD1 (6 bases). The CDR3 covers 16 residues. Trimming took 1 base from V and 10 from J, leaving 20 bases between them. Germline-derived CDR1 and CDR2 are SGHRS and YFSETQ. CDR3 residues: CASSLNSIVGAGKLFF. CDR3 coding DNA: TGCGCCAGCAGCTTGAACTCAATAGTGGGGGCCGGAAAACTGTTTTTT.